The rows below give T cell receptor beta chains drawn from one sample of a study of blood T cells in healthy people across ages. TCRdb re-called the 5' RACE reads with MiXCR, one entry per CDR3 protein. Of 1.5 million or so distinct CDR3 sequences listed, around 42% are singletons. Input material: blood. These TCRs come from a woman aged 18 to 35 in good health. CDR3s include the opening cysteine and the closing phenylalanine or tryptophan. The D gene is left open where the match is weak. The size field is filled for only some rows; it gives once, few, many or a size class.

cdr3_aa	cdr3_nt	clone_size	d_call	v_call	j_call
CASSQGAWGSNQPQHF	TGTGCCAGCAGCCAAGGTGCGTGGGGCAGCAATCAGCCCCAGCATTTT	few	.	TRBV3-1	TRBJ1-5
CSATEISNQPQHF	TGCAGTGCTACAGAAATTAGCAATCAGCCCCAGCATTTT	few	.	TRBV20-1	TRBJ1-5
CASNQGNEQYF	TGTGCCAGCAATCAGGGTAACGAGCAGTACTTC	many	.	TRBV6-6	TRBJ2-7
CAIRKGLNTGELFF	TGTGCCATCCGGAAGGGTCTTAACACCGGGGAGCTGTTTTTT	once	.	TRBV6-2/TRBV6-3	TRBJ2-2
CASSSTAEQFF	TGTGCCAGCAGCTCAACAGCCGAGCAGTTCTTC	.	.	TRBV11-2	TRBJ2-1
CSALRDGPYEQYF	TGCAGTGCACTCCGGGACGGCCCCTACGAGCAGTACTTC	.	.	TRBV20-1	TRBJ2-7
CASSLVYRETVGLAGEPYEQYF	TGCGCCAGCAGCTTGGTATACCGGGAGACAGTTGGACTAGCGGGGGAACCCTACGAGCAGTACTTC	few	TRBD2	TRBV5-1	TRBJ2-7
CASSLVLGVVNEQYF	TGTGCCAGCAGCTTAGTCCTTGGGGTGGTCAATGAGCAGTACTTC	.	.	TRBV7-2	TRBJ2-5
CASTPTMGNLYGYTF	TGTGCCAGCACCCCCACTATGGGCAACCTCTATGGCTACACCTTC	.	.	TRBV7-2	TRBJ1-2
CASSMGLKGGTQYF	TGTGCCAGCAGCATGGGACTTAAAGGGGGGACCCAGTACTTC	few	.	TRBV7-2	TRBJ2-5
CAISETPGENTEAFF	TGTGCCATCAGTGAGACCCCGGGAGAAAACACTGAAGCTTTCTTT	once	.	TRBV10-3	TRBJ1-1
CASSFRTSGIGAADTQYF	TGTGCCAGCAGCTTTAGGACTAGCGGGATCGGAGCCGCAGATACGCAGTATTTT	.	TRBD2	TRBV11-2	TRBJ2-3
CASSQDWAGTGVYNEQFF	TGCGCCAGCAGCCAAGATTGGGCCGGGACTGGCGTCTACAATGAGCAGTTCTTC	.	.	TRBV4-3	TRBJ2-1
CSARDPREFNTIYF	TGCAGTGCTAGAGATCCCAGGGAATTCAACACCATATATTTT	.	.	TRBV20-1	TRBJ1-3
CASSLGVTESYTF	TGTGCCAGCAGCTTAGGGGTGACGGAGAGCTACACCTTC	.	.	TRBV7-2	TRBJ1-2
CSALMRSEQYF	TGCAGTGCTCTGATGCGGTCCGAGCAGTACTTC	.	.	TRBV20-1	TRBJ2-7
CASIGQGDSEQYF	TGTGCCAGCATTGGACAGGGTGACAGCGAGCAGTACTTC	.	TRBD1	TRBV27	TRBJ2-7
CASSHLAGVLTGELFF	TGTGCCAGCAGCCATCTAGCGGGGGTACTCACCGGGGAGCTGTTTTTT	.	TRBD2	TRBV28	TRBJ2-2
CASSYSAGATQETQYF	TGTGCCAGCAGTTACTCGGCAGGGGCGACCCAAGAGACCCAGTACTTC	.	.	TRBV6-6	TRBJ2-5
CASSLFISAVTNEQFF	TGTGCCAGCAGCTTATTTATTTCGGCCGTGACCAATGAGCAGTTCTTC	few	.	TRBV13	TRBJ2-1
CASSPRLGANYGYTF	TGTGCCAGCAGTCCCCGATTGGGAGCTAACTATGGCTACACCTTC	.	.	TRBV27	TRBJ1-2
CASSLETGSSYNSPLHF	TGTGCCAGCAGCTTAGAGACAGGGAGCTCCTATAATTCACCCCTCCACTTT	.	TRBD1	TRBV7-2	TRBJ1-6
CASRVGVDLNNEQFF	TGTGCCAGCAGAGTGGGGGTTGACTTGAACAATGAGCAGTTCTTC	.	.	TRBV27	TRBJ2-1
CAISEGPGILAGYTF	TGTGCCATCAGTGAGGGTCCGGGGATCCTCGCTGGCTACACCTTC	few	.	TRBV10-3	TRBJ1-2
CASSSEIVTQYF	TGTGCCAGCAGTTCCGAGATTGTTACGCAGTATTTT	.	.	TRBV6-6	TRBJ2-3
CASSHPRGPQYF	TGTGCCAGCAGCCACCCCCGGGGCCCGCAGTATTTT	.	.	TRBV14	TRBJ2-3
CASRSGQGNYEQYF	TGTGCCAGCAGATCCGGACAGGGGAATTACGAGCAGTACTTC	many	TRBD1	TRBV3-1	TRBJ2-7
CASKPTRPETQYF	TGTGCCAGCAAACCGACCAGGCCAGAGACCCAGTACTTC	.	.	TRBV7-9	TRBJ2-5
CASSWEPGHVQETQYF	TGTGCCAGCAGCTGGGAGCCGGGACACGTACAAGAGACCCAGTACTTC	few	.	TRBV7-8	TRBJ2-5
CASGSGDRPEQYF	TGTGCTAGTGGTTCGGGAGATCGTCCGGAGCAGTACTTC	few	.	TRBV12-5	TRBJ2-4
CASSQDIMTASGSNEQFF	TGTGCCAGCAGCCAAGATATTATGACGGCTAGCGGGAGTAATGAGCAGTTCTTC	.	TRBD2	TRBV3-1	TRBJ2-1
CASSPLGESTDTQYF	TGTGCCAGCAGCCCCTTGGGGGAGAGCACAGATACGCAGTATTTT	few	.	TRBV6-5	TRBJ2-3
CASSRSRAGGLTDTQYF	TGTGCCAGCAGCCGCTCGAGAGCGGGAGGACTCACAGATACGCAGTATTTT	few	TRBD2	TRBV4-2	TRBJ2-3
CASSPGGDRTYEQYF	TGTGCCAGCAGCCCCGGGGGGGACAGGACCTACGAGCAGTACTTC	.	.	TRBV7-9	TRBJ2-7
CASSFGTSGMLDEQFF	TGCGCCAGCAGCTTCGGGACTAGCGGCATGCTGGATGAGCAGTTCTTC	.	TRBD2	TRBV5-1	TRBJ2-1
CASTTSGGGPSYEQYF	TGTGCCAGCACCACAAGTGGCGGGGGCCCCTCCTACGAGCAGTACTTC	.	.	TRBV3-1	TRBJ2-7
CSARATGRDTQYF	TGCAGTGCTAGAGCAACGGGACGAGATACGCAGTATTTT	.	.	TRBV20-1	TRBJ2-3
CASSRGTSGVSSYEQYF	TGTGCCAGCAGCCGCGGGACTAGCGGGGTCAGCTCCTACGAGCAGTACTTC	few	TRBD2	TRBV3-1	TRBJ2-7
CASRSQGHYGYTF	TGTGCCAGCAGGTCCCAGGGTCACTATGGCTACACCTTC	.	.	TRBV6-5	TRBJ1-2
CASGWASGGEESSYNEQFF	TGTGCCAGCGGTTGGGCTAGCGGGGGGGAAGAGTCCTCCTACAATGAGCAGTTCTTC	.	TRBD2	TRBV9	TRBJ2-1